The rows below give T cell receptor beta chains drawn from one sample of a study of beta chain features in type 1 diabetes. Libraries were prepared by immunoSEQ multiplex PCR; TCRdb keeps only in-frame clonotypes and omits some of them. The profile covers 300,000 to 400,000 clones, with 6.5% to 10% appearing a single time and less than 0.45% taken by the ten largest. Specimen: central memory CD4+ T cells from blood. The receptors derive from a woman in her late teens or twenties in good health. CDR3s include the opening cysteine and the closing phenylalanine or tryptophan. The order of the fields is V gene, clone size, D gene, J gene, CDR3 protein, CDR3 DNA. A D gene is named only where the DNA matches it firmly. The size entry is marked missing in some rows and otherwise reads once, few, many or a size class.

V gene: TRBV15; clone size: .; D gene: .; J gene: TRBJ1-2; CDR3 protein: CATSRDGIYGYTF; CDR3 DNA: TGTGCCACCAGCAGGGACGGAATATATGGCTACACCTTC
V gene: TRBV29-1; clone size: .; D gene: .; J gene: TRBJ2-7; CDR3 protein: CSVGGRGSYEQYF; CDR3 DNA: TGCAGCGTTGGAGGCAGGGGATCCTACGAGCAGTACTTC
V gene: TRBV7-9; clone size: many; D gene: .; J gene: TRBJ1-2; CDR3 protein: CASSDGQRYGYTF; CDR3 DNA: TGTGCCAGCAGCGATGGACAGCGCTATGGCTACACCTTC
V gene: TRBV7-2; clone size: .; D gene: .; J gene: TRBJ2-1; CDR3 protein: CASSPGAGNEQFF; CDR3 DNA: TGTGCCAGCAGCCCGGGGGCGGGGAATGAGCAGTTCTTC
V gene: TRBV11-2; clone size: .; D gene: .; J gene: TRBJ2-7; CDR3 protein: CASSATRYEQYF; CDR3 DNA: TGTGCCAGCAGCGCGACTCGTTACGAGCAGTACTTC
V gene: TRBV9; clone size: few; D gene: .; J gene: TRBJ2-5; CDR3 protein: CASSPRGLTKTQYF; CDR3 DNA: TGTGCCAGCAGCCCTCGCGGACTCACCAAGACCCAGTACTTC
V gene: TRBV7-2; clone size: .; D gene: .; J gene: TRBJ2-7; CDR3 protein: CASSSTPGQGYEQYF; CDR3 DNA: TGTGCCAGCAGCTCCACGCCGGGACAAGGCTACGAGCAGTACTTC
V gene: TRBV10-3; clone size: .; D gene: .; J gene: TRBJ1-5; CDR3 protein: CAISEGHDQPQHF; CDR3 DNA: TGTGCCATCAGTGAGGGGCATGATCAGCCCCAGCATTTT
V gene: TRBV6-5; clone size: .; D gene: .; J gene: TRBJ1-1; CDR3 protein: CASSPNTFHAFF; CDR3 DNA: TGTGCCAGCAGCCCAAACACATTTCACGCTTTCTTT
V gene: TRBV28; clone size: .; D gene: .; J gene: TRBJ2-7; CDR3 protein: CASSLSRPSYEQYF; CDR3 DNA: TGTGCCAGCAGCCTTAGCCGACCCTCCTACGAGCAGTACTTC
V gene: TRBV4-3; clone size: .; D gene: TRBD2; J gene: TRBJ2-1; CDR3 protein: CASSYGAGESYNEQFF; CDR3 DNA: TGCGCCAGCAGCTATGGAGCGGGAGAATCCTACAATGAGCAGTTCTTC
V gene: TRBV4-3; clone size: few; D gene: .; J gene: TRBJ1-5; CDR3 protein: CASSQDWDQPQHF; CDR3 DNA: TGCGCCAGCAGCCAAGACTGGGATCAGCCCCAGCATTTT
V gene: TRBV6-1; clone size: .; D gene: .; J gene: TRBJ2-3; CDR3 protein: CASGGGLWDDTQYF; CDR3 DNA: TGTGCCAGTGGAGGGGGATTGTGGGATGATACGCAGTATTTT
V gene: TRBV27; clone size: few; D gene: .; J gene: TRBJ1-2; CDR3 protein: CASSLGRSASYGYTF; CDR3 DNA: TGTGCCAGCAGTTTAGGAAGAAGTGCTAGTTATGGCTACACCTTC
V gene: TRBV7-8; clone size: .; D gene: .; J gene: TRBJ1-5; CDR3 protein: CASSAGEGSNTRMYNQPQHF; CDR3 DNA: TGTGCCAGCAGCGCAGGGGAGGGGTCTAATACCCGGATGTACAATCAGCCCCAGCATTTT
V gene: TRBV9; clone size: .; D gene: TRBD1; J gene: TRBJ2-7; CDR3 protein: CASTGDSHEQYF; CDR3 DNA: TGTGCCAGCACCGGGGACAGCCACGAGCAGTACTTC
V gene: TRBV15; clone size: many; D gene: .; J gene: TRBJ1-5; CDR3 protein: CATSRVGPKVSSNQPQHF; CDR3 DNA: TGTGCCACCAGCAGAGTGGGCCCAAAGGTATCGAGCAATCAGCCCCAGCATTTT
V gene: TRBV2; clone size: few; D gene: .; J gene: TRBJ1-1; CDR3 protein: CASSVGPQGTEAFF; CDR3 DNA: TGTGCCAGCAGTGTGGGGCCACAGGGTACTGAAGCTTTCTTT
V gene: TRBV5-8; clone size: few; D gene: .; J gene: TRBJ2-1; CDR3 protein: CASSWEGVRVYNEQFF; CDR3 DNA: TGTGCCAGCAGCTGGGAAGGGGTGAGGGTTTACAATGAGCAGTTCTTC
V gene: TRBV2; clone size: .; D gene: .; J gene: TRBJ2-7; CDR3 protein: CASSEPVRGAGEQYF; CDR3 DNA: TGTGCCAGCAGTGAACCAGTGAGAGGGGCTGGGGAGCAGTACTTC
V gene: TRBV5-1; clone size: .; D gene: .; J gene: TRBJ2-1; CDR3 protein: CASSLGGLGYNEQFF; CDR3 DNA: TGCGCCAGCAGCTTGGGTGGCCTGGGGTACAATGAGCAGTTCTTC
V gene: TRBV28; clone size: few; D gene: .; J gene: TRBJ1-3; CDR3 protein: CASRKAGSGNTIYF; CDR3 DNA: TGTGCCAGCAGGAAGGCAGGGTCTGGAAACACCATATATTTT
V gene: TRBV14; clone size: few; D gene: TRBD2; J gene: TRBJ2-5; CDR3 protein: CASSQGLGETQYF; CDR3 DNA: TGTGCCAGCAGCCAGGGACTAGGGGAGACCCAGTACTTC
V gene: TRBV5-1; clone size: .; D gene: TRBD2; J gene: TRBJ2-2; CDR3 protein: CASSLGTSGSPGELFF; CDR3 DNA: TGCGCCAGCAGCTTGGGGACTAGCGGGAGTCCCGGGGAGCTGTTTTTT
V gene: TRBV2; clone size: .; D gene: .; J gene: TRBJ2-2; CDR3 protein: CASKNTGELFF; CDR3 DNA: TGTGCCAGCAAAAACACCGGGGAGCTGTTTTTT
V gene: TRBV10-3; clone size: few; D gene: .; J gene: TRBJ2-1; CDR3 protein: CAISSVWNEQFF; CDR3 DNA: TGTGCCATCAGTTCTGTGTGGAATGAGCAGTTCTTC
V gene: TRBV7-9; clone size: .; D gene: .; J gene: TRBJ2-1; CDR3 protein: CASSLVGDNYNEQFF; CDR3 DNA: TGTGCCAGCAGCTTGGTAGGGGATAACTACAATGAGCAGTTCTTC
V gene: TRBV7-2; clone size: few; D gene: .; J gene: TRBJ2-1; CDR3 protein: CASNLYSYNEQFF; CDR3 DNA: TGTGCCAGCAACCTCTACTCCTACAATGAGCAGTTCTTC
V gene: TRBV9; clone size: .; D gene: .; J gene: TRBJ2-1; CDR3 protein: CASSAPLAGGPTYNEQFF; CDR3 DNA: TGTGCCAGCAGCGCCCCCCTAGCAGGAGGGCCCACCTACAATGAGCAGTTCTTC
V gene: TRBV9; clone size: .; D gene: TRBD2; J gene: TRBJ2-5; CDR3 protein: CASSVGTSGQETQYF; CDR3 DNA: TGTGCCAGCAGCGTAGGGACTAGCGGCCAAGAGACCCAGTACTTC
V gene: TRBV10-3; clone size: many; D gene: .; J gene: TRBJ1-1; CDR3 protein: CAISESGRANTEAFF; CDR3 DNA: TGTGCCATCAGTGAGTCTGGCAGGGCGAACACTGAAGCTTTCTTT
V gene: TRBV5-6; clone size: few; D gene: .; J gene: TRBJ2-2; CDR3 protein: CASSLGSTSANTGELFF; CDR3 DNA: TGTGCCAGCAGCTTGGGATCCACCTCGGCGAACACCGGGGAGCTGTTTTTT
V gene: TRBV19; clone size: .; D gene: .; J gene: TRBJ2-5; CDR3 protein: CASSRSGETQYF; CDR3 DNA: TGTGCCAGTAGTCGATCTGGGGAGACCCAGTACTTC
V gene: TRBV19; clone size: .; D gene: .; J gene: TRBJ1-3; CDR3 protein: CASSRTRVSGNTIYF; CDR3 DNA: TGTGCCAGTAGCCGGACTAGGGTGTCTGGAAACACCATATATTTT
V gene: TRBV7-8; clone size: few; D gene: .; J gene: TRBJ1-3; CDR3 protein: CASAGGSSGNTIYF; CDR3 DNA: TGTGCCAGCGCCGGGGGGAGCTCTGGAAACACCATATATTTT
V gene: TRBV13; clone size: .; D gene: TRBD2; J gene: TRBJ2-1; CDR3 protein: CASSLALSGRSDEQFF; CDR3 DNA: TGTGCCAGCAGCTTAGCCCTTAGCGGGAGGTCGGATGAGCAGTTCTTC
V gene: TRBV4-2; clone size: few; D gene: TRBD2; J gene: TRBJ2-1; CDR3 protein: CASSPQTLAGVFNEQFF; CDR3 DNA: TGTGCCAGCAGCCCACAAACACTAGCGGGAGTGTTCAATGAGCAGTTCTTC
V gene: TRBV6-1; clone size: few; D gene: TRBD1; J gene: TRBJ2-7; CDR3 protein: CASSGLSGGNDEQYF; CDR3 DNA: TGTGCCAGCAGTGGATTGTCAGGGGGCAATGACGAGCAGTACTTC
V gene: TRBV7-2; clone size: .; D gene: .; J gene: TRBJ2-5; CDR3 protein: CASSLEWGFVAQYF; CDR3 DNA: TGTGCCAGCAGCTTAGAATGGGGGTTCGTCGCCCAGTACTTC
V gene: TRBV7-9; clone size: few; D gene: TRBD2; J gene: TRBJ2-7; CDR3 protein: CASRASGSSYEQYF; CDR3 DNA: TGTGCCAGCAGAGCTAGCGGGAGTTCTTACGAGCAGTACTTC
V gene: TRBV7-2; clone size: few; D gene: TRBD2; J gene: TRBJ2-1; CDR3 protein: CASSPREGSGEQFF; CDR3 DNA: TGTGCCAGCAGCCCAAGGGAGGGCTCAGGAGAGCAGTTCTTC
V gene: TRBV6-5; clone size: .; D gene: .; J gene: TRBJ2-7; CDR3 protein: CASSYSAYYEQYF; CDR3 DNA: TGTGCCAGCAGTTACTCGGCCTACTACGAGCAGTACTTC
V gene: TRBV29-1; clone size: few; D gene: TRBD2; J gene: TRBJ2-7; CDR3 protein: CSVVEGGRDEQYF; CDR3 DNA: TGCAGCGTTGTGGAGGGAGGGCGGGACGAGCAGTACTTC
V gene: TRBV4-2; clone size: .; D gene: .; J gene: TRBJ2-3; CDR3 protein: CASSQDGPRTDTQYF; CDR3 DNA: TGTGCCAGCAGCCAAGATGGACCCCGCACAGATACGCAGTATTTT
V gene: TRBV19; clone size: .; D gene: TRBD1; J gene: TRBJ1-5; CDR3 protein: CASRSGQGFGQPQHF; CDR3 DNA: TGTGCCAGTAGATCAGGACAGGGGTTCGGTCAGCCCCAGCATTTT
V gene: TRBV2; clone size: many; D gene: .; J gene: TRBJ1-2; CDR3 protein: CASSGQNYGYTF; CDR3 DNA: TGTGCCAGCAGTGGACAGAACTATGGCTACACCTTC
V gene: TRBV9; clone size: few; D gene: TRBD2; J gene: TRBJ2-3; CDR3 protein: CASSAGRLAGTDTQYF; CDR3 DNA: TGTGCCAGCAGCGCTGGGAGACTAGCGGGAACAGATACGCAGTATTTT
V gene: TRBV28; clone size: .; D gene: .; J gene: TRBJ2-7; CDR3 protein: CASSLFRQGWTIGQYF; CDR3 DNA: TGTGCCAGCAGTTTATTTCGACAGGGATGGACTATTGGGCAGTACTTC
V gene: TRBV6-5; clone size: few; D gene: .; J gene: TRBJ1-1; CDR3 protein: CASSYWSDTEAFF; CDR3 DNA: TGTGCCAGCAGTTATTGGTCGGACACTGAAGCTTTCTTT
V gene: TRBV28; clone size: few; D gene: TRBD2; J gene: TRBJ2-3; CDR3 protein: CASSSMGTSGTDTQYF; CDR3 DNA: TGTGCCAGCAGCTCTATGGGGACTAGCGGCACAGATACGCAGTATTTT
V gene: TRBV7-2; clone size: few; D gene: .; J gene: TRBJ2-7; CDR3 protein: CASSLAPGSQYEQYF; CDR3 DNA: TGTGCCAGCAGCTTAGCGCCGGGATCTCAATACGAGCAGTACTTC
V gene: TRBV28; clone size: few; D gene: .; J gene: TRBJ2-7; CDR3 protein: CASSSPWSGKYEQYF; CDR3 DNA: TGTGCCAGCAGTTCCCCGTGGAGCGGCAAATACGAGCAGTACTTC
V gene: TRBV7-3; clone size: few; D gene: TRBD2; J gene: TRBJ2-3; CDR3 protein: CASSSTSGTADTQYF; CDR3 DNA: TGTGCCAGCAGCTCGACTAGCGGGACGGCAGATACGCAGTATTTT